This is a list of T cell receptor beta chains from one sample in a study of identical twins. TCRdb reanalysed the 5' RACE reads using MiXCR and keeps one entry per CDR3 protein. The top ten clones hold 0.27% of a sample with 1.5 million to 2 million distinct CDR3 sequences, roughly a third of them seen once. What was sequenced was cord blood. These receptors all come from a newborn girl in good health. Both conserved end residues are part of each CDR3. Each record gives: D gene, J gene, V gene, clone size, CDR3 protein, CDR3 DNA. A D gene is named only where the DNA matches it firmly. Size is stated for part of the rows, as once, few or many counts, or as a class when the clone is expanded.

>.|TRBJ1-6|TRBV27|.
CASSPRQGGPSPLHF
TGTGCCAGCAGTCCCCGCCAGGGCGGCCCTTCACCCCTCCACTTT
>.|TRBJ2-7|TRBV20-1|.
CSAGRAAGEQYF
TGCAGTGCTGGACGGGCAGCCGGCGAGCAGTACTTC
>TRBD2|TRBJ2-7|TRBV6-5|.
CASSPSGLAGFEQYF
TGTGCCAGCAGTCCTTCAGGACTAGCGGGATTCGAGCAGTACTTC
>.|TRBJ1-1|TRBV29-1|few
CSVLGGGTEAFF
TGCAGCGTTTTGGGGGGAGGTACTGAAGCTTTCTTT
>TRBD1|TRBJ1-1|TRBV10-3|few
CAIRLLDRAKNTEAFF
TGTGCCATCAGGCTCTTAGACAGGGCAAAGAACACTGAAGCTTTCTTT
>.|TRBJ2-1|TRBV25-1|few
CASSEWQTEGSSYNEQFF
TGTGCCAGCAGTGAATGGCAGACGGAGGGTAGCTCCTACAATGAGCAGTTCTTC
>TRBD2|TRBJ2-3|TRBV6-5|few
CASSYLRGGWTDTQYF
TGTGCCAGCAGTTACCTGCGGGGGGGTTGGACAGATACGCAGTATTTT
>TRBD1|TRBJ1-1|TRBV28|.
CASKGDRANTEAFF
TGTGCCAGCAAAGGGGACAGGGCAAACACTGAAGCTTTCTTT
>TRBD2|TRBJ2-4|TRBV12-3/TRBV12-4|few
CASSRLAGGLTKNIQYF
TGTGCCAGCAGCCGACTAGCGGGGGGGTTGACCAAAAACATTCAGTACTTC
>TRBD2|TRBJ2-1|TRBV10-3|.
CANSLAGGRNEQFF
TGTGCCAACAGCCTAGCGGGAGGTAGAAATGAGCAGTTCTTC
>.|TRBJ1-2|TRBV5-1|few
CASSHGTLPSCGYTF
TGCGCCAGCAGTCACGGGACCCTCCCCTCCTGTGGCTACACCTTC
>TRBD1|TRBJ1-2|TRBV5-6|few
CASSLAPGGKNYGYTF
TGTGCCAGCAGCTTGGCTCCAGGGGGCAAGAACTATGGCTACACCTTC
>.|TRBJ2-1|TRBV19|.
CASSMDGGNNEQFF
TGTGCCAGTAGTATGGACGGGGGAAACAATGAGCAGTTCTTC
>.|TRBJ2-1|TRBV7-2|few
CASSLGATIGEQFF
TGTGCCAGCAGCTTAGGGGCAACAATTGGTGAGCAGTTCTTC
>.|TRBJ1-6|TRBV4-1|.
CASSQDFSSYNSPLHF
TGCGCCAGCAGCCAAGATTTTAGCTCCTATAATTCACCCCTCCACTTT
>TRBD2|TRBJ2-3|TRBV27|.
CASSLRSGIDPDTQYF
TGTGCCAGCAGTTTAAGGAGCGGGATTGACCCGGATACGCAGTATTTT
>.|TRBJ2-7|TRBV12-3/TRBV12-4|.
CASSRRPGSLSYEQYF
TGTGCCAGCAGCCGACGGCCGGGATCCCTCTCCTACGAGCAGTACTTC
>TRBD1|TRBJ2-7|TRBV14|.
CASSQSPGTVTYEQYF
TGTGCCAGCAGCCAAAGCCCCGGGACAGTTACCTACGAGCAGTACTTC
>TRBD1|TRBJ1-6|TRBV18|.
CASSPTGEGSPLHF
TGTGCCAGCTCACCAACAGGGGAGGGCTCACCCCTCCACTTT
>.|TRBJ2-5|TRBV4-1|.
CASSRFVGPQETQYF
TGCGCCAGCAGCCGGTTTGTGGGTCCCCAAGAGACCCAGTACTTC
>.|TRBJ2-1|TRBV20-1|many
CSEGLPYNEQFF
TGCAGTGAGGGACTTCCCTACAATGAGCAGTTCTTC
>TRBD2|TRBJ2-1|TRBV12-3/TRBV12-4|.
CASSSKRGYNEQFF
TGTGCCAGCAGTTCTAAGCGGGGCTACAATGAGCAGTTCTTC
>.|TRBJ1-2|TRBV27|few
CASSLSGGQSNGYTF
TGTGCCAGCAGTTTATCCGGGGGCCAAAGTAATGGCTACACCTTC
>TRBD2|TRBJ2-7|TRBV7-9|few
CASSLTGTNPYEQYF
TGTGCCAGCAGCTTAACCGGGACTAATCCCTACGAGCAGTACTTC
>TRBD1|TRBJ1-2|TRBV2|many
CASSEQGERYGYTF
TGTGCCAGCAGTGAACAGGGGGAAAGATATGGCTACACCTTC
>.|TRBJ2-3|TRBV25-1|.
CASSVYQRRGDTQYF
TGTGCCAGCAGTGTCTACCAGCGGCGAGGAGATACGCAGTATTTT
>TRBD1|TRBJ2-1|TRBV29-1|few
CSVVTGGYNEQFF
TGCAGCGTTGTGACAGGGGGCTACAATGAGCAGTTCTTC
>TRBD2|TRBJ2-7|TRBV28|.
CASSMGLAPPYEQYF
TGTGCCAGCAGTATGGGACTAGCTCCCCCCTACGAGCAGTACTTC
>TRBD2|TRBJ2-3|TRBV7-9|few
CASSATSGRYPDTQYF
TGTGCCAGCAGCGCCACTAGCGGGAGGTACCCAGATACGCAGTATTTT
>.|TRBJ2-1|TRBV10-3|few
CAISGQGARYNEQFF
TGTGCCATCAGTGGTCAAGGGGCGAGGTACAATGAGCAGTTCTTC
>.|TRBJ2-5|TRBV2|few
CASSSPNGQETQYF
TGTGCCAGCAGTTCTCCAAATGGGCAAGAGACCCAGTACTTC
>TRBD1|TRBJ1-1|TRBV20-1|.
CSATQGALGEAFF
TGCAGTGCTACTCAGGGGGCCCTCGGTGAAGCTTTCTTT
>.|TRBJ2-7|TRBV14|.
CASSQVSVRSYEQYF
TGTGCCAGCAGCCAAGTGTCGGTTCGCTCCTACGAGCAGTACTTC
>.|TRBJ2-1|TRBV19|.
CASSIGSALPSYNEQFF
TGTGCCAGTAGTATAGGTAGCGCCCTTCCCTCCTACAATGAGCAGTTCTTC
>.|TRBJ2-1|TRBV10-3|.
CAISEGSRGYNEQFF
TGTGCCATCAGTGAGGGGAGTAGGGGTTACAATGAGCAGTTCTTC
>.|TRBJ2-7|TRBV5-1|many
CASSLLLSYEQYF
TGCGCCAGCAGCTTGCTACTCTCCTACGAGCAGTACTTC
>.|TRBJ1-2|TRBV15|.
CATSGDLTATNYGYTF
TGTGCCACCAGCGGAGATTTGACGGCTACTAACTATGGCTACACCTTC
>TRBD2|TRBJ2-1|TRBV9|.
CASSVAFSGGDKEQFF
TGTGCCAGCAGCGTAGCTTTCTCGGGAGGGGACAAGGAGCAGTTCTTC
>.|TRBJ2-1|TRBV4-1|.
CASSQDAGGLLEQFF
TGCGCCAGCAGCCAAGATGCGGGCGGCTTATTGGAGCAGTTCTTC
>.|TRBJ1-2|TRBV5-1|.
CASSLEAGLGYGYTF
TGCGCCAGCAGCTTGGAGGCGGGACTGGGCTATGGCTACACCTTC
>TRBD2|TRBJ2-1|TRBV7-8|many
CASRPTNIPSGYNEQFF
TGTGCCAGCAGACCAACAAACATCCCTAGCGGTTACAATGAGCAGTTCTTC
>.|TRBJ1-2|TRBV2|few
CASSGLMSRGVYGYTF
TGTGCCAGCAGTGGTTTGATGTCCAGGGGCGTCTATGGCTACACCTTC
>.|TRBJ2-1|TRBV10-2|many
CASSDRVNEQFF
TGCGCCAGCAGTGACAGGGTTAATGAGCAGTTCTTC
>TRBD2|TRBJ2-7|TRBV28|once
CASSLFLVGRASEQYF
TGTGCCAGCAGTTTATTTTTAGTCGGGAGGGCTAGCGAGCAGTACTTC
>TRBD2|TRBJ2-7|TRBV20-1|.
CSASAPGLAIPYEQYF
TGCAGTGCTAGTGCTCCGGGACTAGCGATCCCTTACGAGCAGTACTTC
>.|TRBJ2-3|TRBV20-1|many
CSARLRVTDTQYF
TGCAGTGCTAGACTACGGGTCACAGATACGCAGTATTTT
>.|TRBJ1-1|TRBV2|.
CASRGRGGMNTEAFF
TGTGCCAGCAGGGGGCGAGGAGGAATGAACACTGAAGCTTTCTTT
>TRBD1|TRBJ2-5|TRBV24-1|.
CGTSETGAETQYF
TGTGGCACCAGTGAGACAGGGGCTGAGACCCAGTACTTC
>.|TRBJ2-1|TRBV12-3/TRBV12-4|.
CASILMGDEQFF
TGTGCCAGCATTTTGATGGGCGATGAGCAGTTCTTC